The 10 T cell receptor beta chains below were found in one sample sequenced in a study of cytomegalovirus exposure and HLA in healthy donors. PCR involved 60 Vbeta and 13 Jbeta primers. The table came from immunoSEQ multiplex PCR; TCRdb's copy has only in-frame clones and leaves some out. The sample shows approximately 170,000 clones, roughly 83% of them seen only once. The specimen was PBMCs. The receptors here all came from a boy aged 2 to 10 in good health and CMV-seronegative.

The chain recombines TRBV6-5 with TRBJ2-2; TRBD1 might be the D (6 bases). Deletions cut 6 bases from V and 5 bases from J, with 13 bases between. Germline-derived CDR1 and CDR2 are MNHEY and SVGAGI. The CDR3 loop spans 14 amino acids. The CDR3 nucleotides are TGTGCCAGCAGGACAACAGGGTTGACCGGGGAGCTGTTTTTT. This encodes CASRTTGLTGELFF.

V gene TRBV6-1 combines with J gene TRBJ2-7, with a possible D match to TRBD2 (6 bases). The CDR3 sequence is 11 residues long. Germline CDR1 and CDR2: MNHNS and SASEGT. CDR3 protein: CPSGPRYEQYV. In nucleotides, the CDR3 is TGTCCCAGCGGGCCACGGTACGAGCAGTACGTC.

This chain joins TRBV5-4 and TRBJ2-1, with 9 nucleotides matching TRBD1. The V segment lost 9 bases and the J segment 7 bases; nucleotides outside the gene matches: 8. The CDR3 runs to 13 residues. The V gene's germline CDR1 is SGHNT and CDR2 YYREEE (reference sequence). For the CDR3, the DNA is TGTGCCACCTCGGACAGGGGAGAGAATGAGCAGTTCTTC. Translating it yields CATSDRGENEQFF. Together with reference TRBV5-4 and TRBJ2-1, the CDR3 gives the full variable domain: ETGVTQSPTHLIKTRGQQVTLRCSSQSGHNTVSWYQQALGQGPQFIFQYYREEENGRGNFPPRFSGLQFPNYSSELNVNALELDDSALYLCATSDRGENEQFFGPGTRLTVL.

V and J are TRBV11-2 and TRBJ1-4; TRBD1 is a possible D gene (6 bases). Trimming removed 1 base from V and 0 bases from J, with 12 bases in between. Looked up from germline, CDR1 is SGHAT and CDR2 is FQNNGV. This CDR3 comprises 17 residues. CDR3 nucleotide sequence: TGTGCCAGCAGCTTAGCCGAGGGGGTTGCAACTAATGAAAAACTGTTTTTT. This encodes CASSLAEGVATNEKLFF.

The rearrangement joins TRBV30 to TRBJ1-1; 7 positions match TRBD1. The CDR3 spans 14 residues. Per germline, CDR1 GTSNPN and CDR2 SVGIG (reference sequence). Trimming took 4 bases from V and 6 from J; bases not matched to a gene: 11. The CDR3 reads CAWIKKGRGAEAFF. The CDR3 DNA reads TGTGCCTGGATCAAAAAAGGCAGGGGGGCTGAAGCTTTCTTT. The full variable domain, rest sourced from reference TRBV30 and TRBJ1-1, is SQTIHQWPATLVQPVGSPLSLECTVEGTSNPNLYWYRQAAGRGLQLLFYSVGIGQISSEVPQNLSASRPQDRQFILSSKKLLLSDSGFYLCAWIKKGRGAEAFFGQGTRLTVV.

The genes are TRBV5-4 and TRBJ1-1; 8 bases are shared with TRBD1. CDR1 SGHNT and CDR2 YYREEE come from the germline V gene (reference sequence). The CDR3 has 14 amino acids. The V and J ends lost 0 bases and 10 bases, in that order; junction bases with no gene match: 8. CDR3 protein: CASSLAGRGTGAFF. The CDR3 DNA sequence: TGTGCCAGCAGCTTGGCCGGGAGAGGGACAGGAGCTTTCTTT.

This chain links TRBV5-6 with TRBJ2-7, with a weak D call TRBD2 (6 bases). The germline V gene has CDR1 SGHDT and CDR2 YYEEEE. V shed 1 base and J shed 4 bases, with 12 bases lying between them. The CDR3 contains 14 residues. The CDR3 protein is CASSLMGTFYEQYV. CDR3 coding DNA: TGTGCCAGCAGCTTGATGGGGACTTTTTACGAGCAGTACGTC.

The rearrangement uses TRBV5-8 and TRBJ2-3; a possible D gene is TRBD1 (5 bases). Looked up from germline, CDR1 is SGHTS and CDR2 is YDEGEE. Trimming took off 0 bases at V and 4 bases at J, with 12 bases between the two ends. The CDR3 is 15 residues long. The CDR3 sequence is CASSLEAGSADTQYF. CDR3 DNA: TGTGCCAGCAGCTTGGAGGCAGGGTCGGCAGATACGCAGTATTTT.

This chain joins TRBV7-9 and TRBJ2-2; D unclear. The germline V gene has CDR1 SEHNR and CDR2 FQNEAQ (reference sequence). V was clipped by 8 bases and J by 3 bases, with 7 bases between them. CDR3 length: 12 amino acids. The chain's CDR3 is CASSGYTGELFF. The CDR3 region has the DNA TGTGCCAGCTCAGGCTACACCGGGGAGCTGTTTTTT.

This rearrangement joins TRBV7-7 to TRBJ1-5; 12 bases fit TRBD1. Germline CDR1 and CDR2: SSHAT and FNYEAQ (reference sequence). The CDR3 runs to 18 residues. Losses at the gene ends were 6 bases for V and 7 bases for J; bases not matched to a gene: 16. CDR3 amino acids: CASRFLTGTGGGKQPQHF. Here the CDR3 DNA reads TGTGCCAGCAGGTTTTTAACCGGGACAGGGGGCGGGAAGCAGCCCCAGCATTTT.